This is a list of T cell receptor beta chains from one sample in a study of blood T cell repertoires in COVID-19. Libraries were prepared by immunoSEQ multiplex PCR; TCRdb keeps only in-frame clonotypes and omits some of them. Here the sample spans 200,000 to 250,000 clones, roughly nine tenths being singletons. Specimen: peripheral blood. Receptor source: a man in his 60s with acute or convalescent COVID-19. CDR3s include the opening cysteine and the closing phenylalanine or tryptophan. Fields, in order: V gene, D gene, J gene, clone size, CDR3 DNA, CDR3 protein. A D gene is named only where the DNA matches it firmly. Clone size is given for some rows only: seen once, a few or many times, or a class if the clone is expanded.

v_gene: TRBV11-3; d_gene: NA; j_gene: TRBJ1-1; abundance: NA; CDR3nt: TGTGCCAGCAGCTTTGGCAGGGTGAACACTGAAGCTTTCTTT; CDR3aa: CASSFGRVNTEAFF
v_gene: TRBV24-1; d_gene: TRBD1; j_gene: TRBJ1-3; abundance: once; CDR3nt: TGTGCCACCAGTCCGACAGGGACCTCTGGAAACACCATATATTTT; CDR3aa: CATSPTGTSGNTIYF
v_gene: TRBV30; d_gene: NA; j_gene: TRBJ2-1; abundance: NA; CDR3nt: TGTGCCTGGAGTGTAAATATCCCGGCAGGGAAGTTCTTC; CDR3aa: CAWSVNIPAGKFF
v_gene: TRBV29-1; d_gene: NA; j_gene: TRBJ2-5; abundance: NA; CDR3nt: TGCAGCGTTGCCAGGTCAGAGACCCAGTACTTC; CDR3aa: CSVARSETQYF
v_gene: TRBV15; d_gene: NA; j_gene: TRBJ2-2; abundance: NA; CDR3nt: TGTGCCACCGGCAGAGATCGAAGGAGCACCGGGGAGCTGTTTTTT; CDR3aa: CATGRDRRSTGELFF
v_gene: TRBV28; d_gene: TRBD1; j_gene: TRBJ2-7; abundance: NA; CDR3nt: TGTGCCAGCAGTTTATCCACAGGGGGCGCCTACGAGCAGTACTTC; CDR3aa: CASSLSTGGAYEQYF
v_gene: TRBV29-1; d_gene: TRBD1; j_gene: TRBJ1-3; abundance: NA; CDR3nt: TGCAGCGTTGGACAGGGGACGGGAAACACCATATATTTT; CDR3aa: CSVGQGTGNTIYF
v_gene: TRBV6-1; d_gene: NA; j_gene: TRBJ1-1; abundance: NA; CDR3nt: TGTGCCAGCAGTGAATCTAGGGGAACCACTGAAGCTTTCTTT; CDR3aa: CASSESRGTTEAFF
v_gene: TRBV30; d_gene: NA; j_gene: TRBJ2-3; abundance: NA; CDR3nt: TGTGCCTGGAGTCAGGGCCTTAGCACAGATACGCAGTATTTT; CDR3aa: CAWSQGLSTDTQYF
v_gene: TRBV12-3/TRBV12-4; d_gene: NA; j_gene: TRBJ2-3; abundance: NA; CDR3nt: TGTGCCAGCACCCACACAGATACGCAGTATTTT; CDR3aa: CASTHTDTQYF
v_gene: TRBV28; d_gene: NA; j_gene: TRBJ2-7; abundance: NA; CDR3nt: TGTGCCAGCAGGGCACCGGGACTTCATTACGAGCAGTACTTC; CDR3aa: CASRAPGLHYEQYF
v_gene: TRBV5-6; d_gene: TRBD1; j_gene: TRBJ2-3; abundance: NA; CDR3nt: TGTGCCAGCAAGACAGGGGCTGGAGATACGCAGTATTTT; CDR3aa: CASKTGAGDTQYF
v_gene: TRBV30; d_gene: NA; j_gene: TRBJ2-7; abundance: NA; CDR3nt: TGTGCCTGGAGTGTAGGAGGCAGCTCCTACGAGCAGTACTTC; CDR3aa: CAWSVGGSSYEQYF
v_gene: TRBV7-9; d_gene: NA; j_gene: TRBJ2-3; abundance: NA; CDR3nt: TGTGCCAGCAGCTATGGGACACCTAGCACAGATACGCAGTATTTT; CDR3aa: CASSYGTPSTDTQYF
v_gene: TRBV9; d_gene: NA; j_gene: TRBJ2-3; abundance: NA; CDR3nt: TGTGCCAGCAGCGGAACACGGGGGGCTATCAAGGGTACGCAGTATTTT; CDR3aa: CASSGTRGAIKGTQYF
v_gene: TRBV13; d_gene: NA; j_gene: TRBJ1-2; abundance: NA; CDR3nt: TGTGCCAGCAGCTCCAACAGGAATAACTATGGCTACACCTTC; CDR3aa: CASSSNRNNYGYTF
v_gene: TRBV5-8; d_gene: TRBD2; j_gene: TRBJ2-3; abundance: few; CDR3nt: TGTGCCTCAGGGGTAGCGGGAGTCCTTAGCACAGATACGCAGTATTTT; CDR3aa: CASGVAGVLSTDTQYF
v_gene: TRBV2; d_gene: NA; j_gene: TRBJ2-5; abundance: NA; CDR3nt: TGTGCCAGCTCTGCGGTGGGGGCAGGCCAAGAGACCCAGTACTTC; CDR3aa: CASSAVGAGQETQYF
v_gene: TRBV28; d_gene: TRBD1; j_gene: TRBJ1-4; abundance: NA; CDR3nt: TGTGCCAGCAGTTCAGCCAGGGGGTTATTTCGCACTAATGAAAAACTGTTTTTT; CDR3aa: CASSSARGLFRTNEKLFF
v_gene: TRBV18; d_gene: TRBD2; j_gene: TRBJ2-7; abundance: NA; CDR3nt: TGTGCCAGCTCACCCGGGGCTAGCGGGGATTACGAGCAGTACTTC; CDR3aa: CASSPGASGDYEQYF
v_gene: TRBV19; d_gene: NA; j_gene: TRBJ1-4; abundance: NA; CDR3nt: TGTGCCAGTAGTAGTCGATGGGGGGGCCATGAAAAACTGTTTTTT; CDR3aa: CASSSRWGGHEKLFF
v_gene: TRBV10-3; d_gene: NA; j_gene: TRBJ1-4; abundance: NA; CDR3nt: TGTGCCATCAGTGAGTCGGAAGGGAGGAATGAAAAACTGTTTTTT; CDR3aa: CAISESEGRNEKLFF
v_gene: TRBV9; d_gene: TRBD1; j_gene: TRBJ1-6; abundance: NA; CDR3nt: TGTGCCAGCAGCCTCCGGGACAGTGATAATTCACCCCTCCACTTT; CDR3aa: CASSLRDSDNSPLHF
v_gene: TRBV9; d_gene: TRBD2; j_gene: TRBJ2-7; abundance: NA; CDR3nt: TGTGCCAGCAGCGTGGGAAGCGGGAGGGGGTCCTACGAGCAGTACTTC; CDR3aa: CASSVGSGRGSYEQYF
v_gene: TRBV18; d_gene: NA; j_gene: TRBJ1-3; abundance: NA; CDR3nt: TGTGCCAGCTCACCACCAGGACAGTTACCTGGAAACACCATATATTTT; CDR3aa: CASSPPGQLPGNTIYF
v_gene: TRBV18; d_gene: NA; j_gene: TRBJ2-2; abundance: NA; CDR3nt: TGTGCCAGCTCACCACTCTCTGAAGGAGGAACCGGGGAGCTGTTTTTT; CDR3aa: CASSPLSEGGTGELFF
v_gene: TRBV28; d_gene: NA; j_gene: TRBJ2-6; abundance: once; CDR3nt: TGTGCCAGCAGTTACCAGGGGCCTGGGGCCAACGTCCTGACTTTC; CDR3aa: CASSYQGPGANVLTF
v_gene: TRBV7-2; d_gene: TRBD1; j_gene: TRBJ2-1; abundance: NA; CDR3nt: TGTGCCAGCAGACTCGGACAGGGAAGTCGAAGCCTAAATGAGCAGTTCTTC; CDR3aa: CASRLGQGSRSLNEQFF
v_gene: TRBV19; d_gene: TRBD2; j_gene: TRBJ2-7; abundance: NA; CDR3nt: TGTGCCAGTAGTATAGTTGGACTAGCGGATACCTACGAGCAGTACTTC; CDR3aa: CASSIVGLADTYEQYF
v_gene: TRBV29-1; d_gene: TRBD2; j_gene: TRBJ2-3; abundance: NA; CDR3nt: TGCAGCGTTGAGGGACTAGCGGGATATACAGATACGCAGTATTTT; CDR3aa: CSVEGLAGYTDTQYF
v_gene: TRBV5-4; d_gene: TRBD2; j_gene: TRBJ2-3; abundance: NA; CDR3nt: TGTGCCAGCAGCAACCCGGGACAGAGGACTAGCGGGAGCACAGATACGCAGTATTTT; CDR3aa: CASSNPGQRTSGSTDTQYF
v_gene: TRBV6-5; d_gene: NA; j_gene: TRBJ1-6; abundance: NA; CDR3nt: TGTGCCAGCAGTTACTCAGCCCTCTCACCCCTCCACTTT; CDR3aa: CASSYSALSPLHF
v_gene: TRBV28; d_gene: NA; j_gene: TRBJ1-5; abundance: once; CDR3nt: TGTGCTACCGACGTGGGGCAACAGCCCCAGCATTTT; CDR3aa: CATDVGQQPQHF
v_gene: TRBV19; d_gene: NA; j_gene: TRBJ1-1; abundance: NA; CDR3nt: TGTGCCAGTAGTAGACTAAACAGGGAAAGGACTGAAGCTTTCTTT; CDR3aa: CASSRLNRERTEAFF
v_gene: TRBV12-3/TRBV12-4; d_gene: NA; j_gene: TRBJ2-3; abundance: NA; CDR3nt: TGTGCCAGCAGTCCCGGGTTCACAGATACGCAGTATTTT; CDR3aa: CASSPGFTDTQYF
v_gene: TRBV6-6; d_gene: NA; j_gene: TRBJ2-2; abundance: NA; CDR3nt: TGTGCCAGCATTGTGGCGGGGTCTTTCCCCGGCGGGGAGCTGTTTTTT; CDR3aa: CASIVAGSFPGGELFF
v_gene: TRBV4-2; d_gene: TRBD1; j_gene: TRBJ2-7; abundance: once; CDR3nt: TGTGCCAGCGGGACAGGGGACAGATTCTCCTACGAGCAGTACTTC; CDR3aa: CASGTGDRFSYEQYF
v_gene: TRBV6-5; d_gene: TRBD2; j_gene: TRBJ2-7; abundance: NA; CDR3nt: TGTGCCAGCACAGGCGGGAGTCTTTACGAGCAGTACTTC; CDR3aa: CASTGGSLYEQYF
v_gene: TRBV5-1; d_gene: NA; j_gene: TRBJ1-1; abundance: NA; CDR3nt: TGCGCCAGCAGCTTACCCGGACAACCTGGGACTGAAGCTTTCTTT; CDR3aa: CASSLPGQPGTEAFF
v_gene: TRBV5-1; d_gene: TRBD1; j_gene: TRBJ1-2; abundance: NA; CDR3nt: TGCGCCAGCAGCTTGACGACAGGGGAGAATAGGGGCTACACCTTC; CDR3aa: CASSLTTGENRGYTF
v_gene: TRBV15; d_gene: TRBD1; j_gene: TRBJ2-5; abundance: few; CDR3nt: TGTGCCACCACCAAGGGGGCACAAGAGACCCAGTACTTC; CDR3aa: CATTKGAQETQYF
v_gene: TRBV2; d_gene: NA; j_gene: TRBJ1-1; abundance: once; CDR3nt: TGTGCCAGCATTGAGGGGATTATAGGAGGGATCACTGAAGCTTTCTTT; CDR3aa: CASIEGIIGGITEAFF
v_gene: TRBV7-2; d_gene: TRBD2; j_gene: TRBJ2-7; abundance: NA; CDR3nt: TGTGCCAGCAGCTCGGGACTAGCGGGAGGGCGCGAGCAGTACTTC; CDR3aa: CASSSGLAGGREQYF
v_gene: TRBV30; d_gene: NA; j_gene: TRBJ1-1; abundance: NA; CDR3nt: TGTGCCTGGAGTGAGGACAGTACTGAAGCTTTCTTT; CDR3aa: CAWSEDSTEAFF
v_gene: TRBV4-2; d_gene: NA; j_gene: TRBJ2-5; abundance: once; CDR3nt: TGTGCCAGCAGCCAAGTGGCGCAGGAAGAGACCCAGTACTTC; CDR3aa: CASSQVAQEETQYF
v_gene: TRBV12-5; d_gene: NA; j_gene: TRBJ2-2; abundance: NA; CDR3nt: TGTGCTAGTGGTTTGGAGTCAGGGGCCGGGGAGCTGTTTTTT; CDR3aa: CASGLESGAGELFF